The TCR beta chain under discussion was sequenced for a study of blood T cell repertoires in COVID-19. At the level of the study: PBMCs, B-cell-depleted T cells, or T cells were the source of the cDNA or gDNA that made up the material.

The V and J ends lost 5 bases and 0 bases, in that order; junction bases with no gene match: 11. Germline V lookup: CDR1 MNHEY, CDR2 SMNVEV (reference sequence). The CDR3 is made up of 18 amino acids. The authors' processing: Amplification of reference gene primers provided the estimated nucleated cell counts. Profiled with immunoSEQ multiplex PCR; TCRdb holds only in-frame clones, not every one. V and J calls and clone size are copied from that table; D and trimming were computed from the DNA. The sample carries some 270,000 clones, 75% to 90% recorded once. The clonotype comes from a woman aged 30 to 39 with acute COVID-19. The genes are TRBV27 and TRBJ1-4; 8 bases fit TRBD1. The sample comprised PBMCs or T cells enriched from blood (not recorded which). CDR3 nucleotide sequence: TGTGCCAGCAGTCTGACAGGGGCAGGGGGGGCAACTAATGAAAAACTGTTTTTT. Translated, it gives CASSLTGAGGATNEKLFF.